This T cell receptor (beta chain) stems from a study of T-cell reconstitution after alpha-beta-depleted transplantation in children. Study results and limitations: Alpha-beta T cells about two months after transplant reportedly derived from several hundred expanded graft clones. Surviving recipient T cells and intrathymic progenitors accounted for some patients' high TCRbeta diversity at day 60.

Regarding this clonotype: Its antigen remains unknown.

The TCRbeta library was prepared with unique molecular identifiers. MiXCR, applied by TCRdb to the PCR reads, yields one record per CDR3 protein. The sample has around 600,000 distinct CDR3 sequences; under 25% are singletons. CDR1 and CDR2 (germline): SGHRS, YFSETQ. CDR3 length equals 13 residues. Trimming removed 2 bases from V and 5 bases from J, with 11 bases in between. This specimen consisted of PBMCs, mostly from graft donor cells, obtained 360 days after TCRalphabeta/CD19-depleted stem cell transplant. This chain links TRBV5-1 with TRBJ2-7; D is perhaps TRBD1 or TRBD2 (5 bases each). This receptor was taken from a boy under three years old who had a stem cell transplant for acute myeloid leukemia, so the T cells may come from the graft donor. CDR3 coding DNA: TGCGCCAGCAGCTTCGAGGGGCTCGACGAGCAGTACGTC. As protein: CASSFEGLDEQYV.